This T cell receptor beta chain was recovered during a study of beta chain features in type 1 diabetes. Study at large: The examined sorted cells totaled approximately 110 million across samples.

This CDR3 comprises 15 residues. V was clipped by 6 bases and J by 0 bases, with 14 bases between them. Per germline, CDR1 ENHRY and CDR2 SYGVKD. All of the isolated RNA was reverse transcribed, so expressed TCRB transcripts were sequenced. Naive, central memory and regulatory T cell samples averaged about 3.3 million immunoSEQ reads each. Sequencing used immunoSEQ multiplex PCR; TCRdb keeps in-frame clones, though not all of them. Of 680,000 or so clones in the sample, less than 20% were seen once. This TCR came from a man aged 18 to 29 in good health. The sequencing sample was made of naive CD4+ T cells from blood. V gene TRBV10-3 combines with J gene TRBJ1-1, with D maybe TRBD1 (5 bases). The CDR3 DNA follows: TGTGCCATCAGAGGTTTCTCAGGGATGAACACTGAAGCTTTCTTT. It translates to CAIRGFSGMNTEAFF.